This TCR beta chain is from a study of shared clonotypes between healthy human individuals. Overall study findings and caveats: Richness estimates generally favored naive over memory subsets. The sharing of 5% to 6.5% of naive CD4 clonotypes was seen across several donors.

The authors' processing: Sequence data from immunoSEQ were junction-only and lacked quality scores; consequently, filtering differed. TCRdb's copy holds only in-frame clones and misses some; the assay was immunoSEQ multiplex PCR. V, J and clone size are taken as reported in that table, and D and trimming were inferred from the DNA itself. Of just over 2,000,000 clones listed, 85% to 95% were seen once; the top ten hold 0.13%. Germline loops: CDR1 MNHNS, CDR2 SASEGT. The CDR3 loop spans 15 amino acids. After removal of 1 base from V and 5 bases from J, the junction contained 8 bases not matched to a gene. In the case of this clone: Its antigen is not identified.

Sequencing input: naive CD4+ T cells sorted from blood. Subset defined: CD45RA+ positively selected. This receptor was obtained from a man aged 18-30 years in good health. The genes are TRBV6-1 and TRBJ2-7, with 7 positions matching TRBD2. The CDR3: CASSEGLAKSHEQYF. Written as DNA, the CDR3 is TGTGCCAGCAGTGAAGGACTAGCCAAGTCGCACGAGCAGTACTTC.